The clone carrying this T cell receptor (beta chain) was seen a handful of times. Unique molecular identifiers were in the cDNA, with template-switch universal primer binding. TCRdb re-derived calls from the 5' RACE reads in MiXCR, one entry per CDR3 protein. The data hold under 300,000 distinct CDR3 sequences, with roughly an eighth observed a single time. This sample is part of a study of identical twins. CDR3 length equals 18 residues. Germline V gives CDR1 LNHNV, CDR2 YYDKDF (reference sequence). V was clipped by 5 bases and J by 1 base; unmatched bases: 7. This sample also appeared in a second study, on yellow fever vaccine responses in identical twins.

The sequence came from a woman younger than 30 in good health. The sequenced sample consisted of memory (CD45RO+) T cells sorted from blood. V and J are TRBV15 and TRBJ2-3, with 15 bases lining up with TRBD2. The CDR3 spells CATSGLAGGIGGTDTQYF. Here the CDR3 DNA reads TGTGCCACCAGCGGACTAGCGGGAGGGATTGGTGGCACAGATACGCAGTATTTT.